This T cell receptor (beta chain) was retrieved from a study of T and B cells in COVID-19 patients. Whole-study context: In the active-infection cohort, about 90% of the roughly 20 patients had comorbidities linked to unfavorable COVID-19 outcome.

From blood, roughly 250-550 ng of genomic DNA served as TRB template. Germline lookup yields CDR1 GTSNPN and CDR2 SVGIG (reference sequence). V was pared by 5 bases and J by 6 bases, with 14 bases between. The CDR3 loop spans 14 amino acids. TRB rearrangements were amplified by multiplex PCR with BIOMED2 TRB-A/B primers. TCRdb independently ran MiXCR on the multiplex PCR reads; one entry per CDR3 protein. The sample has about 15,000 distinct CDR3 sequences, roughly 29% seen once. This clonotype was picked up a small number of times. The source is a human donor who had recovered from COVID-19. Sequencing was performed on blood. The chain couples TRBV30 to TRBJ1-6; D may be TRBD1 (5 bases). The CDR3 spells CAWGPGRINSPLHF. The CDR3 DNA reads TGTGCCTGGGGTCCGGGACGGATTAATTCACCCCTCCACTTT.